Listed below are T cell receptor beta chains from one sample, sequenced in a study of blood T cell repertoires in COVID-19. TCRdb's table, derived via immunoSEQ multiplex PCR, lists solely in-frame clones and lacks some. Of 200,000 to 250,000 clones in the sample, less than 90% are singletons; the top ten hold about 2.2%. The sequenced sample was peripheral blood. The receptors originated from a woman aged 45-65 years with acute or convalescent COVID-19. Both conserved end residues are part of each CDR3. The D gene is left open where the match is weak. The size entry is marked missing in some rows and otherwise reads once, few, many or a size class.

NA	TRBV7-2	NA	TRBJ2-1	TGTGCCAGCAGCGCAGATTTTTCTAGCTCCTACAATGAGCAGTTCTTC	CASSADFSSSYNEQFF
TRBD1	TRBV19	NA	TRBJ2-1	TGTGCCAGTATGACAGGGGGCGGTGAGCAGTTCTTC	CASMTGGGEQFF
TRBD1	TRBV7-9	few	TRBJ1-2	TGTGCCAGCAGCTTATGGGACAGGGGAAACTATGGCTACACCTTC	CASSLWDRGNYGYTF
NA	TRBV6-6	NA	TRBJ1-2	TGTGCCAGCAGTTCGGGCACAGGACGAATTAACTATGGCTACACCTTC	CASSSGTGRINYGYTF
TRBD1	TRBV7-2	NA	TRBJ2-7	TGTGCCAGCAGCCTATGGGGACAGGGGGAATACGAGCAGTACTTC	CASSLWGQGEYEQYF
NA	TRBV20-1	once	TRBJ2-1	TGCAGTGCTAGTCCGGGGGGCGATGAGCAGTTCTTC	CSASPGGDEQFF
TRBD2	TRBV5-6	NA	TRBJ2-7	TGTGCCAGCAGACTTCTGACAGGGACTAGCGACGAGCAGTACTTC	CASRLLTGTSDEQYF
NA	TRBV14	NA	TRBJ2-6	TGTGCCAGCAGCCAAGGCAGGGATCGATCTGGGGCCAACGTCCTGACTTTC	CASSQGRDRSGANVLTF
TRBD1	TRBV6-2/TRBV6-3	NA	TRBJ2-3	TGTGCCAGCAGTCAGGGGGATAGACTCCCTCACATGGATCCGCAGTATTTT	CASSQGDRLPHMDPQYF
TRBD2	TRBV19	NA	TRBJ2-7	TGTGCCAGTAGTATAGATCTCCAGCGGGGGTCTACCTACGAGCAGTACTTC	CASSIDLQRGSTYEQYF
TRBD1	TRBV7-2	NA	TRBJ1-4	TGTGCCAGCAGTTATATCGGACAGGGGAATAAAAAACTGTTTTTT	CASSYIGQGNKKLFF
NA	TRBV14	NA	TRBJ2-1	TGTGCCAGCAGCCAAGGGTGGACAGTTGGGGGGCAGTTCTTC	CASSQGWTVGGQFF
NA	TRBV28	NA	TRBJ2-5	TGTGCCAGCACCATCTTAGGGAGAGGAGAGGCAGAGACCCAGTACTTC	CASTILGRGEAETQYF
NA	TRBV7-2	NA	TRBJ2-1	TGTGCCAGCAGCTTAGCTCTGGGGCCCAATGAGCAGTTCTTC	CASSLALGPNEQFF
TRBD2	TRBV5-4	NA	TRBJ2-3	TGTGCCAGCAGCCGAGGGACTAGCGGAAGGTTAGATACGCAGTATTTT	CASSRGTSGRLDTQYF
NA	TRBV7-9	NA	TRBJ2-5	TGTGCCAGCAGCTTTAATTTGGAGTGCCCGTACTTC	CASSFNLECPYF
NA	TRBV14	NA	TRBJ1-2	TGTGCCAGCAGCCAAGTGTCAGGGGTTTTGGAGGGCTACACCTTC	CASSQVSGVLEGYTF
NA	TRBV2	NA	TRBJ1-5	TGTGCCAGCAGTGACGGAGGTAGGGCCCAGCATTTT	CASSDGGRAQHF
NA	TRBV6-5	NA	TRBJ1-3	TGTGCCAGCAGTATAACAGGGATGGCTGGAAACACCATATATTTT	CASSITGMAGNTIYF
TRBD2	TRBV7-2	NA	TRBJ2-3	TGTGCCAGCAGCCAGGAGTGGGCTAGCGGCCGCACAGATACGCAGTATTTT	CASSQEWASGRTDTQYF
TRBD2	TRBV19	once	TRBJ2-5	TGTGCCAGTACCCTGACTAGCGGGCTCCAAGAGACCCAGTACTTC	CASTLTSGLQETQYF
TRBD1	TRBV5-4	NA	TRBJ2-1	TGTGCCAGCAGTTCAGGGGGCGCTATGTACAATGAGCAGTTCTTC	CASSSGGAMYNEQFF
TRBD2	TRBV5-6	NA	TRBJ2-3	TGTGCCAGCGCAGGTAGCGGGTACACAGATACGCAGTATTTT	CASAGSGYTDTQYF
NA	TRBV19	NA	TRBJ2-7	TGTGCCAGTAGTTCAGAGGGTGAGCAGTACTTC	CASSSEGEQYF
TRBD1	TRBV4-1	NA	TRBJ2-7	TGCGCCAGCAGCCTCGGCTCCGGGACAGGGATTTACGAGCAGTACTTC	CASSLGSGTGIYEQYF
NA	TRBV19	NA	TRBJ1-1	TGTGCCAGTAGCCCCGATCGGGGCACTGAAGCTTTCTTT	CASSPDRGTEAFF
NA	TRBV12-5	NA	TRBJ1-5	TGTGCTAGTGGTTTGGGACAGAAATATAGCAATCAGCCCCAGCATTTT	CASGLGQKYSNQPQHF